Below, 5 T cell receptor beta chains from the same sample are listed, as sequenced in a study of beta chain features in type 1 diabetes (dated by TCRdb to the late 2010s). The library relied on the immunoSEQ multiplex PCR assay. The entire isolated RNA was reverse transcribed using the High Capacity cDNA Reverse Transcription Kit, and thus expressed TCRB transcripts were sequenced. TCRdb re-hosts the immuneACCESS table, in-frame sequences only. Its copies lack some clones; in the studies checked, an unresolved V gene accounts for under half of them, and the cause for the rest is not known. The sample data list about half a million clones, and about 32% of these were observed just once. 0.06% to 0.07% of the sample goes to the ten largest clones. Sequenced: naive CD4+ T cells from blood. This specimen's cell subset or site label, per the study, means: true naive CD4+ T cells. The receptors were sampled from a man aged 18 to 29 in good health.

This chain joins TRBV7-2 and TRBJ2-7; 15 bases map to TRBD2. The trim removed 5 bases at V and 5 bases at J, leaving 4 bases unmatched. This CDR3 contains 15 residues. Germline V gene lookup returns CDR1 SGHTA and CDR2 FQGNSA. In DNA form, the CDR3 reads TGTGCCAGCAGCACCGGACTAGCGGGAGGGAACGAGCAGTACTTC. Amino acids: CASSTGLAGGNEQYF. The full variable domain, with the rest looked up from reference TRBV7-2 and TRBJ2-7, is GAGVSQSPSNKVTEKGKDVELRCDPISGHTALYWYRQSLGQGLEFLIYFQGNSAPDKSGLPSDRFSAERTGGSVSTLTIQRTQQEDSAVYLCASSTGLAGGNEQYFGPGTRLTVT.

In this sample, this clone turned up a few times. The rearrangement links TRBV28 to TRBJ2-7, with 8 bases lining up with TRBD1. J lost 6 bases, V lost 5 bases, and 12 bases had no gene match. The CDR3 spans 15 residues. Germline lookup yields CDR1 MDHEN and CDR2 SYDVKM. DNA for the CDR3: TGTGCCAGCAGTGACACAGGGGGGCCTCCCCCCGAGCAGTACTTC. Translated: CASSDTGGPPPEQYF.

The chain has TRBV15 and TRBJ2-1, with 10 bases lining up with TRBD2. Germline assignment: CDR1 LNHNV and CDR2 YYDKDF (reference sequence). The ends lost 0 bases at V and 7 bases at J; junction bases unmatched: 6. CDR3 length: 16 residues. The CDR3 bases are TGTGCCACCAGCAGAGATCAAGGGACTAGCGTTAATGAGCAGTTCTTC. This translates into CATSRDQGTSVNEQFF.

The chain recombines TRBV30 with TRBJ1-4; D is possibly TRBD1 (5 bases). Germline CDR1 reads GTSNPN; CDR2 reads SVGIG (reference sequence). V dropped 2 bases and J dropped 2 bases, with 15 bases sitting between them. The CDR3 totals 16 residues. CDR3 sequence: CAWSSEGMFTNEKLFF. CDR3 in DNA: TGTGCCTGGAGTTCGGAGGGGATGTTTACTAATGAAAAACTGTTTTTT.

The chain has TRBV28 and TRBJ2-3; 7 positions agree with TRBD1. CDR3 length equals 15 residues. Unmatched junction bases numbered 12, after V lost 5 bases and J lost 7 bases. Germline assignment: CDR1 MDHEN and CDR2 SYDVKM. CDR3 sequence reads: CASSAPGQPVYTQYF. CDR3 nucleotides: TGTGCCAGCAGTGCCCCGGGACAGCCGGTGTATACGCAGTATTTT.